This T cell receptor (beta chain) stems from a study of blood T cells in healthy people across ages. General observations from the study: Both naive CD4+ cell counts and diversity were greater in long-lived donors than in aged donors. Per-million-T-cell TCR beta diversity fell roughly linearly with age. Total diversity from one million sequenced T cells was likely underestimated.

A sample-barcoded 5' primer and a J-beta primer mix were used in a second PCR of about 6 to 12 cycles. Unique molecular identifiers of 12 random nucleotides labeled each cDNA. TCRdb recomputed calls from the 5' RACE reads with MiXCR, one row per CDR3 protein. The repertoire holds about 620,000 distinct CDR3 sequences, with over 20% as singletons. To note about this clonotype: Its antigen is still unknown.

The CDR3 sequence is 13 residues long. Trimming removed 1 base from V and 8 bases from J, with 8 bases in between. Germline V CDR1 and CDR2: MGHRA, YSYEKL. This receptor was taken from a man in his sixties or seventies in good health. Sequenced sample: blood. The chain is built from TRBV4-1 and TRBJ1-4; D call uncertain. The CDR3 region has the DNA TGCGCCAGCAGCCAAGGGTTGCGCGAAAAACTGTTTTTT. Residues: CASSQGLREKLFF.